Listed here are 7 T cell receptor beta chains from one sample, sequenced in a study of OX40 agonist ivuxolimab in advanced cancers. TCRdb keeps only in-frame clones here, not all; method: immunoSEQ multiplex PCR. The table has some 33,000 clones, around 81% seen once. The sequencing used CD4+ or CD8+ T cells sorted from blood, collected in a trial of the OX40 agonist ivuxolimab. These receptors were collected from an adult with an advanced solid tumor such as melanoma, head and neck, liver or kidney cancer.

The rearrangement links TRBV18 to TRBJ2-7, with TRBD1 identical over 7 bases. The length of the CDR3 is 15 residues. Trimming cost V 0 bases and J 5 bases; bases outside gene matches: 7. Germline CDR1 reads KGHSH; CDR2 reads LQKENI. The CDR3 DNA sequence: TGTGCCAGCTCACCACCCACGGGGACAGACCACGAGCAGTACTTC. It encodes CASSPPTGTDHEQYF.

This clone came up once. The V call is TRBV18, the J call TRBJ1-1; D is unresolved. CDR1 and CDR2 from the germline V gene are KGHSH and LQKENI. The length of the CDR3 is 14 residues. Trimming stripped 6 bases from V and 1 base from J, with 12 bases between. CDR3 residues: CASSPAAGNTEAFF. As DNA, the CDR3 is TGTGCCAGCTCTCCTGCCGCTGGGAACACTGAAGCTTTCTTT.

This chain uses TRBV30 with TRBJ2-3, with TRBD2 as a possible D gene (5 bases). The CDR3 runs to 12 residues. Deletions cut 2 bases from V and 3 bases from J, with 6 bases between. Per the germline V gene, CDR1 is GTSNPN and CDR2 is SVGIG (reference sequence). This chain's CDR3 is CAWSPGTDTQYF. Written as DNA, the CDR3 is TGTGCCTGGAGTCCGGGGACAGATACGCAGTATTTT.

This clone was detected only a few times. CDR3 amino acids: CASSNRIGYTF. The CDR3 bases are TGTGCCAGCAGTAATCGGATCGGCTACACCTTC. The V call is TRBV28, the J call TRBJ1-2; D uncertain. Per the germline V gene, CDR1 is MDHEN and CDR2 is SYDVKM. This CDR3 is built from 11 residues. V gave up 5 bases and J gave up 8 bases, with 9 bases separating them.

The genes are TRBV28 and TRBJ2-1, with 9 bases fitting TRBD2. The CDR3 totals 16 residues. The junction had 11 bases not matched to a gene; V was cut back by 5 bases and J by 6 bases. Per the germline V gene, CDR1 is MDHEN and CDR2 is SYDVKM. The CDR3 sequence is CASSAPEAGGLNEQFF. The CDR3 region has the DNA TGTGCCAGCAGTGCCCCGGAAGCGGGAGGACTCAATGAGCAGTTCTTC.

The chain couples TRBV29-1 to TRBJ1-4, with D unresolved. The CDR3 totals 12 residues. With 4 bases removed from V and 3 bases from J, the gap between germline ends came to 6 bases. From germline, CDR1 is SQVTM and CDR2 ANQGSEA. The CDR3 DNA is TGCAGCGTTGTGGTCTCTAATGAAAAACTGTTTTTT. This gives the protein CSVVVSNEKLFF.

This clone was seen only once. The chain links TRBV29-1 to TRBJ1-1; D not certain. The CDR3 is 12 residues long. Germline lookup yields CDR1 SQVTM and CDR2 ANQGSEA. Trimming shortened V by 4 bases and J by 2 bases, and 8 bases separated the two germline ends. This chain's CDR3 is CSVGRANTEAFF. CDR3 coding DNA: TGCAGCGTTGGACGCGCCAACACTGAAGCTTTCTTT.